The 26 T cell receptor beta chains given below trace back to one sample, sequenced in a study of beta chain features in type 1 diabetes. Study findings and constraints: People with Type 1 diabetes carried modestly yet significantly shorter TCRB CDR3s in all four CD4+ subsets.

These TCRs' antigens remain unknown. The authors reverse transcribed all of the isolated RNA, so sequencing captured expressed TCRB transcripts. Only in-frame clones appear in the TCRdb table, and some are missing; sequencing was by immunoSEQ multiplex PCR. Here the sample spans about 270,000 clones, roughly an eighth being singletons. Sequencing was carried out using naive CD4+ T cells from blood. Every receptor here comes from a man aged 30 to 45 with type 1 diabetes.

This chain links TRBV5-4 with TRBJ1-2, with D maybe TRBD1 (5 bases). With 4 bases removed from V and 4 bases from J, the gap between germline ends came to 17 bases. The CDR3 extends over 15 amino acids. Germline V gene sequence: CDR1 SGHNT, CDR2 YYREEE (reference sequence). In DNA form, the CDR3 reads TGTGCCAGCAGCCCGGGGGGAAGGAATAGCTATGGCTACACCTTC. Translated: CASSPGGRNSYGYTF. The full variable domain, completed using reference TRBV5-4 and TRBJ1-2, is ETGVTQSPTHLIKTRGQQVTLRCSSQSGHNTVSWYQQALGQGPQFIFQYYREEENGRGNFPPRFSGLQFPNYSSELNVNALELDDSALYLCASSPGGRNSYGYTFGSGTRLTVV.

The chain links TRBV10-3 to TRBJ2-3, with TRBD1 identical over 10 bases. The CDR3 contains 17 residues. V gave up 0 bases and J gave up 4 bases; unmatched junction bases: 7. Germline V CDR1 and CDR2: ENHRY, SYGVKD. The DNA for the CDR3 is TGTGCCATCAGTGAGTCGCGGACAGGGGGTAGTCCAGATACGCAGTATTTT. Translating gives CAISESRTGGSPDTQYF.

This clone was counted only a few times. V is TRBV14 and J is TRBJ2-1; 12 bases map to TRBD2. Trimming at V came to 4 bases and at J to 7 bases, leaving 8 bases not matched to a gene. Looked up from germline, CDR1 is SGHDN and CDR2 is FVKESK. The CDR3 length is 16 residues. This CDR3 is CASSPLGLAGWNEQFF. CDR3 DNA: TGTGCCAGCAGCCCGCTTGGACTAGCGGGATGGAATGAGCAGTTCTTC.

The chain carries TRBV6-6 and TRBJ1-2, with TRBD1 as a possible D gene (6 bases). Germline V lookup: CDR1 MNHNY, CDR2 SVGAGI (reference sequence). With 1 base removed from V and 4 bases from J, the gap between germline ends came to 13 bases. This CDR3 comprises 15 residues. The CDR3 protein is CASSYFDRPTYGYTF. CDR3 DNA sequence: TGTGCCAGCAGTTACTTTGACAGGCCGACCTATGGCTACACCTTC.

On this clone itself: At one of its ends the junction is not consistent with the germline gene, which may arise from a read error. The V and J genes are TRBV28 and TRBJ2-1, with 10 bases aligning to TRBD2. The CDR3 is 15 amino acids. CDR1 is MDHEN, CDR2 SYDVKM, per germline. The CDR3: CASSTTSGPGGVGVF. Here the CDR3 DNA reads TGTGCCAGCAGTACGACTAGCGGGCCGGGAGGGGTTGGGGTCTTC.

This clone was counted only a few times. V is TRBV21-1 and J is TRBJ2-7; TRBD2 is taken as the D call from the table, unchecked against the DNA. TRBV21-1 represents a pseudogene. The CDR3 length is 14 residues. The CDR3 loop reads CASSRTSGIYEQYF. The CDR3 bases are TGTGCCAGCAGCAGGACTAGCGGGATCTACGAGCAGTACTTC.

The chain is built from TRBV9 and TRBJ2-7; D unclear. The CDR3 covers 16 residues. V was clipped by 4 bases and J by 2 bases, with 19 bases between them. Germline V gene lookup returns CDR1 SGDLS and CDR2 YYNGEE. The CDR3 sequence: CASSLEWATPPYEQYF. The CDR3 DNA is TGTGCCAGCAGCCTGGAATGGGCTACACCCCCCTACGAGCAGTACTTC.

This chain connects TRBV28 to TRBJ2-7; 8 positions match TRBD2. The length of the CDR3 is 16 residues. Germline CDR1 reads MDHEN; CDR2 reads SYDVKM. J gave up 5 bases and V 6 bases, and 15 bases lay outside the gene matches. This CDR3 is CASSPPFGSGTHEQYF. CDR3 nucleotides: TGTGCCAGCAGCCCGCCCTTTGGTAGCGGGACTCACGAGCAGTACTTC.

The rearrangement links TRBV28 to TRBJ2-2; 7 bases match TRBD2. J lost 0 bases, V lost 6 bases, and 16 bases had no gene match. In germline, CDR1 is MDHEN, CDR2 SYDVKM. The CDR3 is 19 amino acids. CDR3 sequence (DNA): TGTGCCAGCAGGGGGGGATTTTCGGGAGGCTCTACGAACACCGGGGAGCTGTTTTTT. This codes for CASRGGFSGGSTNTGELFF. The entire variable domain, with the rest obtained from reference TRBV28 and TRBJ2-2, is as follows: DVKVTQSSRYLVKRTGEKVFLECVQDMDHENMFWYRQDPGLGLRLIYFSYDVKMKEKGDIPEGYSVSREKKERFSLILESASTNQTSMYLCASRGGFSGGSTNTGELFFGEGSRLTVL.

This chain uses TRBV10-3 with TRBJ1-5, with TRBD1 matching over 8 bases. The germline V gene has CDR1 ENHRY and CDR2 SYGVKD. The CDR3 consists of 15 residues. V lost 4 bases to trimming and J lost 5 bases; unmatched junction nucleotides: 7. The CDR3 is CAISGSGTGDQPQHF. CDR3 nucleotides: TGTGCCATCAGTGGATCCGGGACAGGTGATCAGCCCCAGCATTTT.

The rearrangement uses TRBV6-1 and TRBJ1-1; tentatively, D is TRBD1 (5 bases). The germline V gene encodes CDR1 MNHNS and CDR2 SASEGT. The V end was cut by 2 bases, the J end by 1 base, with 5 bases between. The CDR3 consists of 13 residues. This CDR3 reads CASSEQGNTEAFF. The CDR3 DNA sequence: TGTGCCAGCAGTGAACAGGGGAACACTGAAGCTTTCTTT.

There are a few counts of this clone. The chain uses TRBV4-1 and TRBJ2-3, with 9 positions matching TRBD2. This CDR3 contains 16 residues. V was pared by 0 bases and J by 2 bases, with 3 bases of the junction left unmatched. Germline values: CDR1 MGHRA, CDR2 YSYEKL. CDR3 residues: CASSQELAGFTDTQYF. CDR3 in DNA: TGCGCCAGCAGCCAAGAGCTAGCGGGATTCACAGATACGCAGTATTTT.

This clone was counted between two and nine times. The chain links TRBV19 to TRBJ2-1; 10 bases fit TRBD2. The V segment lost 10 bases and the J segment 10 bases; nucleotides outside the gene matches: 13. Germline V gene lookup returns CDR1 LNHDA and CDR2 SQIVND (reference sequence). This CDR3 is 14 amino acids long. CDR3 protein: CATRRTGLAAEQFF. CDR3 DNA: TGTGCCACCCGAAGGACCGGACTAGCGGCAGAGCAGTTCTTC.

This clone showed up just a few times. The CDR3 region has the DNA TGTGCCAGCAGTCCCCCGGGGACAGGGGGGGGGTACGAGCAGTACTTC. Translated: CASSPPGTGGGYEQYF. This chain connects TRBV6-6 to TRBJ2-7; 11 positions match TRBD1. The junction had 10 bases not matched to a gene; V was cut back by 5 bases and J by 4 bases. The CDR3 is 16 amino acids. The germline gives CDR1 MNHNY, CDR2 SVGAGI (reference sequence).

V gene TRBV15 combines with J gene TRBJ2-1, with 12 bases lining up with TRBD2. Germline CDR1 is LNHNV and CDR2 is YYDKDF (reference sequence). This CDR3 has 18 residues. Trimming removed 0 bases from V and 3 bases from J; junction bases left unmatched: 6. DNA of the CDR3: TGTGCCACCAGCAGAGATGCGCTAGCGGGAGGGGTCTACAATGAGCAGTTCTTC. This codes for CATSRDALAGGVYNEQFF.

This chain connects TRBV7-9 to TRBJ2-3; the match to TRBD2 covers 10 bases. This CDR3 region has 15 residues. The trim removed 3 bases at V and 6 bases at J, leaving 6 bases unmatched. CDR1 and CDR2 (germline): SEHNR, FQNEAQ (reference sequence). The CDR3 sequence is CASSLTSGSGDTQYF. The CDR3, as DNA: TGTGCCAGCAGCTTGACTAGCGGGTCAGGGGATACGCAGTATTTT. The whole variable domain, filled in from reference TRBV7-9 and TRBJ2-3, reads DTGVSQNPRHKITKRGQNVTFRCDPISEHNRLYWYRQTLGQGPEFLTYFQNEAQLEKSRLLSDRFSAERPKGSFSTLEIQRTEQGDSAMYLCASSLTSGSGDTQYFGPGTRLTVL.

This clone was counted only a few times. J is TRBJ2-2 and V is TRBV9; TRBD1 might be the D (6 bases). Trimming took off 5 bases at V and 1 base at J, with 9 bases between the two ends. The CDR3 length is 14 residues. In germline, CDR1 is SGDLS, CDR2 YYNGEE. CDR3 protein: CASRPQGNTGELFF. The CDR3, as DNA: TGTGCCAGCAGGCCACAGGGGAACACCGGGGAGCTGTTTTTT. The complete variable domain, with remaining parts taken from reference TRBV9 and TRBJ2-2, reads DSGVTQTPKHLITATGQRVTLRCSPRSGDLSVYWYQQSLDQGLQFLIQYYNGEERAKGNILERFSAQQFPDLHSELNLSSLELGDSALYFCASRPQGNTGELFFGEGSRLTVL.

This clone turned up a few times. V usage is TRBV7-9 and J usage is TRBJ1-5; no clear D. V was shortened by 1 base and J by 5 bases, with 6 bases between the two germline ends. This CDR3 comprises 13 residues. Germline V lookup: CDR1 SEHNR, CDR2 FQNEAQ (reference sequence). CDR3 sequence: CASSLVGDQPQHF. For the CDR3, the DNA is TGTGCCAGCAGCTTAGTCGGGGATCAGCCCCAGCATTTT.

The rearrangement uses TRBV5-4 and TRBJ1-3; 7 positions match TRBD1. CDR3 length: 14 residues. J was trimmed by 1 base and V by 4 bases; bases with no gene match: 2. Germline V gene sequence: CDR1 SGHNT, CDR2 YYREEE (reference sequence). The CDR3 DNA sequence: TGTGCCAGCAGCGACAGGGCTTCTGGAAACACCATATATTTT. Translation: CASSDRASGNTIYF. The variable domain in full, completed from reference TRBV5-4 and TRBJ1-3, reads ETGVTQSPTHLIKTRGQQVTLRCSSQSGHNTVSWYQQALGQGPQFIFQYYREEENGRGNFPPRFSGLQFPNYSSELNVNALELDDSALYLCASSDRASGNTIYFGEGSWLTVV.

CDR3 residues: CASSAEGAGVSRLAQYF. In nucleotides, the CDR3 is TGTGCCAGCAGCGCAGAGGGAGCGGGAGTCAGTCGTTTAGCGCAGTATTTT. The chain carries TRBV7-8 and TRBJ2-3; 8 bases agree with TRBD2. From germline, CDR1 is SGHVS and CDR2 FQNEAQ. The CDR3 length is 17 residues. V was clipped by 5 bases and J by 10 bases; unmatched bases: 20.

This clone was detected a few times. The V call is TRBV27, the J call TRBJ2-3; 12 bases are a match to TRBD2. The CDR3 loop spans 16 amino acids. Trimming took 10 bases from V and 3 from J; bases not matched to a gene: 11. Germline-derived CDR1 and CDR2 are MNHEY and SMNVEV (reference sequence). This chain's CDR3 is CATPTLAGGETDTQYF. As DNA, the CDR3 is TGTGCCACTCCGACCCTAGCGGGAGGGGAAACAGATACGCAGTATTTT.

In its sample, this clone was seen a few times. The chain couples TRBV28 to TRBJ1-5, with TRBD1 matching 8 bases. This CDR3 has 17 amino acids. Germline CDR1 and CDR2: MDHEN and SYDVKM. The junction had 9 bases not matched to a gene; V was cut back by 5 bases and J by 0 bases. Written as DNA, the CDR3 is TGTGCCAGCAGTCCCACCGGGACAGGAGATAGCAATCAGCCCCAGCATTTT. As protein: CASSPTGTGDSNQPQHF.

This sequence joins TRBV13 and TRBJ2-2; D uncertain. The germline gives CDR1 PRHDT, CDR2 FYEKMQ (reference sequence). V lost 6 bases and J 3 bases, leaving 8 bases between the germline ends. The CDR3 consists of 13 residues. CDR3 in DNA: TGTGCCAGCAGTTCACTATACACCGGGGAGCTGTTTTTT. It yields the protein CASSSLYTGELFF.

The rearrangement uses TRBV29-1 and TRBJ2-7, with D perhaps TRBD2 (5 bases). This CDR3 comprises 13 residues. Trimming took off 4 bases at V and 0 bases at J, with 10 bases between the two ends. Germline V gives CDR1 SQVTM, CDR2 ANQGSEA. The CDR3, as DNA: TGCAGCGTTGTTAGAGGGAGCTCCTACGAGCAGTACTTC. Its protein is CSVVRGSSYEQYF.

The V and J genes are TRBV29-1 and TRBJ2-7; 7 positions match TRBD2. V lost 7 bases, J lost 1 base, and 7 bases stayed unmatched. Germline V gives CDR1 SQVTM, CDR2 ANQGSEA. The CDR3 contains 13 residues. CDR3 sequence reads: CSASQAGSYEQYF. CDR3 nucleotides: TGCAGCGCTTCCCAAGCGGGGTCCTACGAGCAGTACTTC.

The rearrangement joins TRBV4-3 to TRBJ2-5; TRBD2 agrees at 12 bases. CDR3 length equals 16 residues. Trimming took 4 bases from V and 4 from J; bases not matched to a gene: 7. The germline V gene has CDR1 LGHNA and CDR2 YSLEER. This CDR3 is CASSRRLAGEGETQYF. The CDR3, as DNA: TGCGCCAGCAGCCGTCGACTAGCGGGGGAAGGAGAGACCCAGTACTTC.